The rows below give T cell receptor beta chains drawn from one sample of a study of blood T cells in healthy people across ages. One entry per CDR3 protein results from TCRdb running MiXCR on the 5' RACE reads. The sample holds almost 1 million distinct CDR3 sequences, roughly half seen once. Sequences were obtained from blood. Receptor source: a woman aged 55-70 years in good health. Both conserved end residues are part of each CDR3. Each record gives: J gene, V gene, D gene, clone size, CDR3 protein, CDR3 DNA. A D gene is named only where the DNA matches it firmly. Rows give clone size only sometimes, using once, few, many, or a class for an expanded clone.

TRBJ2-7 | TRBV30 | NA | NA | CASGPWRDPPYEQYF | TGTGCCTCTGGCCCCTGGCGGGATCCTCCCTACGAGCAGTACTTC
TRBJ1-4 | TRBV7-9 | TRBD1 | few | CASSPNPRTGHATNEKLFF | TGTGCCAGCAGCCCCAACCCCCGGACAGGGCACGCAACTAATGAAAAACTGTTTTTT
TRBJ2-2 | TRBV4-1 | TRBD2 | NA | CASSQVGLAANTGELFF | TGCGCCAGCAGCCAAGTTGGACTAGCGGCCAACACCGGGGAGCTGTTTTTT
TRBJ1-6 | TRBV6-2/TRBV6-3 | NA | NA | CASSYDAGYNSPLHF | TGTGCCAGCAGTTATGACGCGGGTTACAATTCACCCCTCCACTTT
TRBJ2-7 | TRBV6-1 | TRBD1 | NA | CASRGQGRFSYEQYF | TGTGCCAGCAGGGGACAGGGGCGATTCTCCTACGAGCAGTACTTC
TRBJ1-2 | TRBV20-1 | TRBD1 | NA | CSAIRDRELEGYGYTF | TGCAGTGCTATCCGGGACAGGGAACTAGAGGGCTATGGCTACACCTTC
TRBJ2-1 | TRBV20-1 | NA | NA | CSARDLMSGTGYNEQFF | TGCAGTGCTAGGGATCTCATGTCCGGGACTGGGTACAATGAGCAGTTCTTC
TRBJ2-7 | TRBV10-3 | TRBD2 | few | CAISADAGGYEQYF | TGTGCCATCAGCGCGGACGCGGGGGGCTACGAGCAGTACTTC
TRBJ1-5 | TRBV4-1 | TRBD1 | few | CASSHPGGEYSNQPQHF | TGCGCCAGCAGCCATCCAGGGGGGGAATATAGCAATCAGCCCCAGCATTTT
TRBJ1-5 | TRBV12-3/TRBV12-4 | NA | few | CASSFRAGSSNQPQHF | TGTGCCAGCAGTTTTCGGGCGGGGAGCAGCAATCAGCCCCAGCATTTT
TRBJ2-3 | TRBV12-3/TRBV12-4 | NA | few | CASSFSGAQYF | TGTGCCAGCAGTTTTAGCGGAGCGCAGTATTTT
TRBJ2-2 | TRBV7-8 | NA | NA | CASSPVGLYTGELFF | TGTGCCAGCAGCCCCGTGGGGCTCTACACCGGGGAGCTGTTTTTT
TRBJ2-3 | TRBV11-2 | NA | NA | CASSMLGGDTDTQYF | TGTGCCAGCAGCATGCTAGGGGGAGACACAGATACGCAGTATTTT
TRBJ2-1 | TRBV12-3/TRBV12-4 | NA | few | CASSLARDARFF | TGTGCCAGCAGTTTAGCTCGGGATGCGCGGTTCTTC
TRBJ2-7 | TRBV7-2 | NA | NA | CASSSGPGRTPYEQYF | TGTGCCAGCAGCTCCGGCCCGGGTCGGACCCCCTACGAGCAGTACTTC
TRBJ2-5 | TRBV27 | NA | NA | CASSFTSVPTTGETQYF | TGTGCCAGCAGTTTTACTAGTGTCCCAACAACCGGGGAGACCCAGTACTTC
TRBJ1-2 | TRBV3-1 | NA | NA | CASSRYNRDGYTF | TGTGCCAGCAGTCGTTATAACAGGGATGGCTACACCTTC
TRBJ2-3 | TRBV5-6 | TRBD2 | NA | CASSSPTSGRFLNAGRDTQYF | TGTGCCAGCAGCAGCCCAACTAGCGGGAGGTTTCTTAACGCCGGACGAGATACGCAGTATTTT
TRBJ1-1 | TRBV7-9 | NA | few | CASSVTGLNTEAFF | TGTGCCAGCAGCGTCACAGGGTTGAACACTGAAGCTTTCTTT
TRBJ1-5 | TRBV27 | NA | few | CASSLATSNQPQHF | TGTGCCAGCAGTTTAGCGACAAGCAATCAGCCCCAGCATTTT
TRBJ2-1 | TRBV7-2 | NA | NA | CASSDQWAPLSQWQFF | TGTGCCAGCAGCGATCAGTGGGCGCCCCTCAGTCAGTGGCAGTTCTTC
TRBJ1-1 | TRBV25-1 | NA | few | CASSELGKNTEAFF | TGTGCCAGCAGTGAATTGGGAAAGAACACTGAAGCTTTCTTT
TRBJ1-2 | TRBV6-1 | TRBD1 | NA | CASRAPMRFGQGILGYTF | TGTGCCAGCCGTGCCCCAATGAGGTTCGGACAGGGGATTTTGGGCTACACCTTC
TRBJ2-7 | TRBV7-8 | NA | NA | CASSSFTGQPSYEQYF | TGTGCCAGCAGCTCCTTCACAGGGCAACCTTCCTACGAGCAGTACTTC
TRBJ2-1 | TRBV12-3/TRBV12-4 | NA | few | CASRYGGEQFF | TGTGCCAGCAGGTATGGGGGCGAGCAGTTCTTC
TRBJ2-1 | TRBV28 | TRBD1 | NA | CASSLTGVTNNEQFF | TGTGCCAGCAGTCTGACAGGGGTAACGAACAATGAGCAGTTCTTC
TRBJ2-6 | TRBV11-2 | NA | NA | CASSHGGVLSGANVLTF | TGTGCCAGCAGTCACGGGGGTGTTCTCTCTGGGGCCAACGTCCTGACTTTC
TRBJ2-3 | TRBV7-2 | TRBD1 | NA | CASSTRQGRRDTQYF | TGTGCCAGCAGCACCCGACAGGGGCGGAGAGATACGCAGTATTTT
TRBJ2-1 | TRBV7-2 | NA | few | CASSFTGYNEQFF | TGTGCCAGCAGCTTCACGGGGTACAATGAGCAGTTCTTC
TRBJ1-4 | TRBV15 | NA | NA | CATSIGAPTDSTNEKLFF | TGTGCCACCAGCATAGGCGCACCAACGGACAGTACTAATGAAAAACTGTTTTTT
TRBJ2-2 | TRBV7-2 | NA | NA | CASRPALTGELFF | TGTGCCAGCAGGCCGGCTCTCACCGGGGAGCTGTTTTTT
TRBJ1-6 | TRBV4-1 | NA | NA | CASSQLSRPLHF | TGCGCCAGCAGCCAGTTAAGCAGACCCCTCCACTTT
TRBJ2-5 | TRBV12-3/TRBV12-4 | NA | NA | CASSPLEGETQYF | TGTGCCAGCAGTCCCCTAGAGGGAGAGACCCAGTACTTC
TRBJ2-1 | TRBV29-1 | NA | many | CSVSHGEQFF | TGCAGCGTCTCACACGGTGAGCAGTTCTTC
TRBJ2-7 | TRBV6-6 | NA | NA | CASSYGLGYYEQYF | TGTGCCAGCAGTTACGGGCTTGGGTACTACGAGCAGTACTTC
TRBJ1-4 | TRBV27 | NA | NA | CASSRGSTNEKPFF | TGTGCCAGCAGCCGGGGGTCAACTAATGAAAAACCGTTTTTT
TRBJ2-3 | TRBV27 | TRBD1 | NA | CASSPWTGSTDTQYF | TGTGCCAGCAGTCCCTGGACAGGGTCCACAGATACGCAGTATTTT
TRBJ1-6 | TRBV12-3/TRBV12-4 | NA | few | CASRYGAAQGPGNSPLHF | TGTGCCAGCAGATATGGGGCCGCACAGGGACCAGGAAATTCACCCCTCCACTTT
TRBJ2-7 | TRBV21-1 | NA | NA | CASSKGLAGPDEQYF | TGTGCCAGCAGCAAGGGACTAGCGGGACCCGACGAGCAGTACTTC
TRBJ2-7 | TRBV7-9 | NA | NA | CASSPLSGGAPNEQYF | TGTGCCAGCAGCCCTCTAAGTGGGGGGGCGCCCAACGAGCAGTACTTC
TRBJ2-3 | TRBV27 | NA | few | CASKVTATDTQYF | TGTGCCAGCAAAGTAACAGCCACAGATACGCAGTATTTT